Listed below are T cell receptor beta chains from one sample, sequenced in a study of radiation and T cells in renal cell carcinoma. TCRdb keeps only in-frame clones here, not all; method: immunoSEQ multiplex PCR. The table lists about 59,000 clones, 65% to 85% of them singletons. Sequenced here: blood, sampled from a patient whose treatment included radiotherapy and nephrectomy. The source of these receptors is a man aged 55 to 70 with renal cell carcinoma. The conserved cysteine and the conserved F or W are not part of the CDR3 here. Fields, in order: CDR3 protein, V gene, CDR3 length, J gene.

ASSRRDSIQETQY,TRBV7-8,13,TRBJ2-5
AWSLAGVGEQF,TRBV30,11,TRBJ2-1
ASSYSGLVKAF,TRBV6-5,11,TRBJ1-1
ASSLRGGTQY,TRBV27,10,TRBJ2-3
ASSLEEVLQF,TRBV7-9,10,TRBJ2-1
ASSPDFGRGGEQY,TRBV7-6,13,TRBJ2-7
ASSQMVETQY,TRBV14,10,TRBJ2-5
ASSLALGTDTQY,TRBV7-8,12,TRBJ2-3
ATSRDRLGDNEQF,TRBV15,13,TRBJ2-1
ASGHNTGNTIY,TRBV12-5,11,TRBJ1-3
ASSNRDREQETQY,TRBV21-1,13,TRBJ2-5
SVEEGLAGGNEQF,TRBV29-1,13,TRBJ2-1
ASSVWRGLYGYT,TRBV9,12,TRBJ1-2
ASSLVRSNYGYT,TRBV11-2,12,TRBJ1-2
ASIFDRAGNTIY,TRBV6-6,12,TRBJ1-3
ASSLTEGSEQF,TRBV7-3,11,TRBJ2-1
ASSWFGGLAGEYSDTQY,TRBV27,17,TRBJ2-3
ASSESRGGRSTEAF,TRBV10-1,14,TRBJ1-1
ASSYGGRGNPYT,TRBV7-9,12,TRBJ1-2
ASSMVLAGNQPQH,TRBV19,13,TRBJ1-5